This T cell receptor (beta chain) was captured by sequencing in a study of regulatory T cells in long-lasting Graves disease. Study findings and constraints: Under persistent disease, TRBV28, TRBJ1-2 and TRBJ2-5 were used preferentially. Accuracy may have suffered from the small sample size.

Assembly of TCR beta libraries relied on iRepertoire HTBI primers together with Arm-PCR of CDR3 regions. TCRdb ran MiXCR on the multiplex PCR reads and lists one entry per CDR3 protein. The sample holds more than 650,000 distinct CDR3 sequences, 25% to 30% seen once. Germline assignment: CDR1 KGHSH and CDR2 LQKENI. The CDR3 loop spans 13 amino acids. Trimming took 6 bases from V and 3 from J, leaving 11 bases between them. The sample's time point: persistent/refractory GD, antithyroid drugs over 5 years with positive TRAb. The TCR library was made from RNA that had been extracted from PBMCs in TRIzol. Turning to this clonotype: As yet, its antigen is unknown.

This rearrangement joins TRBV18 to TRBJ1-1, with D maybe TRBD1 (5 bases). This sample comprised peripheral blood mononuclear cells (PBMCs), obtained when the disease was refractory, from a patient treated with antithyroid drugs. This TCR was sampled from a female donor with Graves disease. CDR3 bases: TGTGCCAGCTCCTCAGCGGGGCACACTGAAGCTTTCTTT. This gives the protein CASSSAGHTEAFF.